Below, 5 T cell receptor beta chains from the same sample are listed, as sequenced in a study of breast tumors, draining lymph nodes, adjacent tissues. TCRdb re-called the multiplex PCR reads with MiXCR, one entry per CDR3 protein. Of some 15,000 distinct CDR3 sequences listed, around half are singletons. The specimen was tumor-adjacent breast tissue. The receptors here all came from a female donor with breast cancer. Some clones in this sample may be carry-over from other donors' samples.

The J gene is TRBJ1-3, the V gene TRBV20-1; no firm D call. V dropped 6 bases and J dropped 11 bases, with 20 bases sitting between them. The V gene's germline CDR1 is DFQATT and CDR2 SNEGSKA (reference sequence). The CDR3 has 13 residues. CDR3 in amino acids: CSAGVFPGKPIYF. The DNA for the CDR3 is TGCAGTGCCGGGGTCTTCCCCGGAAAACCCATATATTTT.

Of note for this clonotype: A read error may be the cause here, since a much bigger clone is one base away. The V and J genes are TRBV18 and TRBJ2-2, with D hard to call. Trimming left V 3 bases short and J 3 bases short, with 11 bases between. CDR3 length: 15 amino acids. CDR1 and CDR2 from the germline V gene are KGHSH and LQKENI. Written as DNA, the CDR3 is TGTGCCAGCTCACCTCAAACAGACGACACCGGGGAGCTGTTTTTT. Translating it yields CASSPQTDDTGELFF.

In this sample, this clonotype turned up a few times. V is TRBV9 and J is TRBJ1-1, with 8 bases that match TRBD1. Germline CDR1 and CDR2: SGDLS and YYNGEE. J lost 0 bases, V lost 4 bases, and 5 bases had no gene match. The CDR3 contains 15 residues. CDR3 residues: CASSTGQGLNTEAFF. The CDR3 coding sequence is TGTGCCAGCAGCACAGGACAGGGACTGAACACTGAAGCTTTCTTT.

CDR3 bases: TGTGCCAGCAGCCAAGACGCGGGGACCTACGGCTACACCTTC. Amino acid sequence: CASSQDAGTYGYTF. V gene TRBV4-2 combines with J gene TRBJ1-2, with D possibly matching TRBD1 (5 bases). The V end lost 0 bases, the J end lost 8 bases, and 13 bases lay between the germline ends. Germline CDR1 and CDR2: LGHNA and YNFKEQ. The CDR3 sequence is 14 residues long.

This clonotype is termed medium-sized. The chain uses TRBV4-3 and TRBJ1-2; unclear D gene. Between the trimmed V and J ends, which lost 1 base and 2 bases, there was a span of 8 bases. Germline V gives CDR1 LGHNA, CDR2 YSLEER. This CDR3 region has 14 residues. This CDR3 is CASSQGHGNYGYTF. CDR3 nucleotides: TGCGCCAGCAGCCAAGGACACGGGAACTATGGCTACACCTTC.